These 27 T cell receptor beta chains share one sample of origin, sequenced in a study of beta chain features in type 1 diabetes. The study reverse transcribed the entire isolated RNA, so it sequenced expressed TCRB transcripts. Using immunoSEQ multiplex PCR, the repertoire was profiled, and TCRdb retains in-frame clones only, with some absent. The table records around 250,000 clones, about 15% of them present only once. Study results and limitations: Among all four CD4+ subsets, Type 1 diabetes patients had TCRB CDR3s that were moderately but significantly shorter.

Their target antigens are unknown. Sequences were obtained from naive CD4+ T cells from blood. The source is a man in his thirties or forties with type 1 diabetes.

The genes are TRBV4-2 and TRBJ2-1; D possibly corresponds to TRBD2 (7 bases). Germline V CDR1 and CDR2: LGHNA, YNFKEQ. The CDR3 is 17 amino acids. Trimming took off 0 bases at V and 0 bases at J, with 12 bases between the two ends. The CDR3 region is CASSQDGRGSSYNEQFF. For the CDR3, the DNA is TGTGCCAGCAGCCAAGATGGGAGGGGGAGCTCCTACAATGAGCAGTTCTTC.

The rearrangement uses TRBV7-9 and TRBJ2-7; D may be TRBD2 (5 bases). V was pared by 0 bases and J by 8 bases, with 8 bases between. The CDR3 sequence is 12 residues long. CDR1 is SEHNR and CDR2 is FQNEAQ in the germline V gene (reference sequence). Here the CDR3 reads CASSLAETKQYF. The CDR3 coding sequence is TGTGCCAGCAGCTTAGCGGAGACTAAGCAGTACTTC.

The chain employs TRBV2 and TRBJ1-6; no definite D call. The CDR3 is made up of 15 amino acids. The V gene's germline CDR1 is SNHLY and CDR2 FYNNEI. The germline V and J ends were trimmed by 7 bases and 9 bases, with 19 bases remaining between them. The CDR3 region is CASKEEGGSGSPLHF. The CDR3 DNA sequence: TGTGCCAGCAAGGAGGAGGGAGGGAGCGGTTCACCCCTCCACTTT. Based on the CDR3 plus reference TRBV2 and TRBJ1-6, the full variable domain is EPEVTQTPSHQVTQMGQEVILRCVPISNHLYFYWYRQILGQKVEFLVSFYNNEISEKSEIFDDQFSVERPDGSNFTLKIRSTKLEDSAMYFCASKEEGGSGSPLHFGNGTRLTVT.

The genes are TRBV9 and TRBJ2-7; weak D call: TRBD1 (5 bases). Between the trimmed V and J ends, which lost 4 bases and 3 bases, there was a span of 14 bases. Germline CDR1 SGDLS, CDR2 YYNGEE. The CDR3 runs to 14 residues. Here the CDR3 reads CASSPLDSSYEQYF. The DNA of the CDR3 is TGTGCCAGCAGCCCCTTAGACAGCAGCTACGAGCAGTACTTC.

This clone was counted between two and nine times. The chain links TRBV5-1 to TRBJ2-1; D is possibly TRBD2 (5 bases). The V gene lost 2 bases and the J gene lost 7 bases, with 13 bases spanning the gap. CDR1 is SGHRS, CDR2 YFSETQ, per germline. The CDR3 is 14 residues long. The CDR3 nucleotides read TGCGCCAGCAGCTTTACGAGAGGGCCGAATGAGCAGTTCTTC. Its protein is CASSFTRGPNEQFF. Variable domain in full (rest from reference TRBV5-1 and TRBJ2-1): KAGVTQTPRYLIKTRGQQVTLSCSPISGHRSVSWYQQTPGQGLQFLFEYFSETQRNKGNFPGRFSGRQFSNSRSEMNVSTLELGDSALYLCASSFTRGPNEQFFGPGTRLTVL.

V usage is TRBV5-1 and J usage is TRBJ2-3, with D perhaps TRBD2 (5 bases). CDR1 and CDR2 (germline): SGHRS, YFSETQ. V was cut by 7 bases and J by 2 bases, with 14 bases left in between. This CDR3 has 14 residues. The CDR3 DNA follows: TGCGCCAGCGGAGGCCCCCTTTCCACAGATACGCAGTATTTT. Protein sequence: CASGGPLSTDTQYF.

The V gene is TRBV5-4, the J gene TRBJ2-7, with a tentative D call TRBD1 (6 bases). Trimming cost V 1 base and J 2 bases, with 10 bases left between them. Germline CDR1 SGHNT, CDR2 YYREEE (reference sequence). The CDR3 has 14 amino acids. The CDR3 spells CASSLSQGTYEQYF. The CDR3 DNA follows: TGTGCCAGCAGCTTGTCACAGGGCACCTACGAGCAGTACTTC.

Of note for this clone: Other DNA sequences in the sample encode the same CDR3. J is TRBJ1-1 and V is TRBV6-5; maybe TRBD1 (6 bases). The CDR3 sequence is 13 residues long. CDR1 MNHEY and CDR2 SVGAGI come from the germline V gene. V dropped 6 bases and J dropped 0 bases, with 8 bases sitting between them. The CDR3 DNA reads as TGTGCCAGCAGACGGACAGTGAACACTGAAGCTTTCTTT. Its protein is CASRRTVNTEAFF.

This chain connects TRBV7-8 to TRBJ1-1, with 8 positions matching TRBD1. This CDR3 contains 15 residues. Germline lookup yields CDR1 SGHVS and CDR2 FQNEAQ. The V gene end was trimmed by 5 bases and the J gene end by 5 bases; junction bases not matched to a gene: 10. The CDR3 spells CASSGVDRGGTEAFF. In DNA form, the CDR3 reads TGTGCCAGCAGCGGAGTCGACAGGGGAGGAACTGAAGCTTTCTTT.

This clone was detected only a few times. The V gene is TRBV7-9, the J gene TRBJ1-4, with D perhaps matching TRBD1 (6 bases). The CDR3 has 15 amino acids. Trimming left V 5 bases short and J 7 bases short, with 17 bases between. The V gene's germline CDR1 is SEHNR and CDR2 FQNEAQ (reference sequence). This CDR3 is CASSLGVGGREKLFF. The CDR3 bases are TGTGCCAGCAGCCTGGGGGTAGGGGGTCGTGAAAAACTGTTTTTT.

The chain uses TRBV10-3 and TRBJ2-7, with 10 positions matching TRBD2. This CDR3 is 11 amino acids long. Unmatched junction bases numbered 2, after V lost 8 bases and J lost 7 bases. Germline V CDR1 and CDR2: ENHRY, SYGVKD. The CDR3 region has the DNA TGTGCCATCCGGGGACTAGCGGAGCAGTACTTC. Its translation is CAIRGLAEQYF.

V and J are TRBV5-1 and TRBJ2-7, with 7 bases identical to TRBD2. The length of the CDR3 is 14 residues. Trimming removed 2 bases from V and 6 bases from J; junction bases left unmatched: 8. Germline V CDR1 and CDR2: SGHRS, YFSETQ. The CDR3, as DNA: TGCGCCAGCAGCTTACTAGCGCAAAAGGGCGAGCAGTACTTC. It is translated as CASSLLAQKGEQYF.

This chain links TRBV5-6 with TRBJ2-1, with D perhaps matching TRBD2 (6 bases). Trimming took 5 bases from V and 12 from J, leaving 15 bases between them. The CDR3 sequence is 12 residues long. Germline loops: CDR1 SGHDT, CDR2 YYEEEE. CDR3 nucleotides: TGTGCCAGCAGTTGGGACTCATCGTGGCAGTTCTTC. This gives the protein CASSWDSSWQFF.

V gene TRBV28 combines with J gene TRBJ1-2, with a weak D call TRBD1 (5 bases). The CDR3 sequence is 14 residues long. Germline lookup yields CDR1 MDHEN and CDR2 SYDVKM. The V end was cut by 3 bases, the J end by 7 bases, with 15 bases between. The DNA for the CDR3 is TGTGCCAGCAGTTTCGGGCACCTCGGGGGTGGCTACACCTTC. Its protein is CASSFGHLGGGYTF.

The J gene is TRBJ2-7, the V gene TRBV27; 8 nucleotides align to TRBD2. V shed 6 bases and J 6 bases; nucleotides not matched to a gene: 13. The CDR3 loop spans 15 amino acids. Germline-derived CDR1 and CDR2 are MNHEY and SMNVEV (reference sequence). CDR3 DNA: TGTGCCAGCAGCCTAAAACCGGGACTAGACTCCGAGCAGTACTTC. Translated, it gives CASSLKPGLDSEQYF.

The V call is TRBV4-1, the J call TRBJ1-4, with D possibly matching TRBD1 (5 bases). The germline CDR1 and CDR2 sequences are MGHRA and YSYEKL. V dropped 4 bases and J dropped 6 bases, with 6 bases sitting between them. CDR3 length equals 12 residues. The CDR3 reads CASSPRDEKLFF. In nucleotides, the CDR3 is TGCGCCAGCAGCCCCAGGGATGAAAAACTGTTTTTT.

This clone occurred a few times. The chain carries TRBV18 and TRBJ2-5; weak D call: TRBD2 (5 bases). V was clipped by 6 bases and J by 1 base, with 15 bases between them. The CDR3 is 15 residues long. Germline V gene sequence: CDR1 KGHSH, CDR2 LQKENI. CDR3 DNA sequence: TGTGCCAGCTCTTTCCCCACCGCGGGCCAAGAGACCCAGTACTTC. This translates into CASSFPTAGQETQYF.

DNA of the CDR3: TGTGCCAGCAGTGAAACTATCCTAGCCAAAAACATTCAGTACTTC. Translated: CASSETILAKNIQYF. The V call is TRBV6-1, the J call TRBJ2-4; the D is unclear. The V and J ends lost 2 bases and 0 bases respectively, with 8 bases between them. This CDR3 spans 15 amino acids. The germline gives CDR1 MNHNS, CDR2 SASEGT.

This clone was picked up a small number of times. The chain uses TRBV6-6 and TRBJ2-3; 8 positions match TRBD2. V gave up 5 bases and J gave up 0 bases; unmatched junction bases: 4. Germline CDR1 reads MNHNY; CDR2 reads SVGAGI (reference sequence). The CDR3 consists of 15 residues. For the CDR3, the DNA is TGTGCCAGCAGTGTCCTAGCGGGCAGCACAGATACGCAGTATTTT. This gives the protein CASSVLAGSTDTQYF.

This clone has only a few counts. The chain carries TRBV7-2 and TRBJ1-5, with D perhaps matching TRBD1 (6 bases). From germline, CDR1 is SGHTA and CDR2 FQGNSA. The CDR3 is 15 amino acids. The V end was cut by 3 bases, the J end by 6 bases, with 15 bases between. The CDR3 loop is CASSFGGAVGQPQHF. The CDR3 bases are TGTGCCAGCAGCTTTGGGGGGGCGGTGGGTCAGCCCCAGCATTTT.

The CDR3 loop is CASSLRGLAGRQETQYF. For the CDR3, the DNA is TGTGCCAGCAGCTTGCGGGGACTAGCGGGAAGGCAAGAGACCCAGTACTTC. This rearrangement joins TRBV5-4 to TRBJ2-5; the match to TRBD2 covers 13 bases. The germline CDR1 and CDR2 sequences are SGHNT and YYREEE (reference sequence). The CDR3 is 17 residues long. With V trimmed by 1 base and J by 2 bases, 5 bases remained unmatched.

This clone showed up just a few times. The J gene is TRBJ2-7, the V gene TRBV2; TRBD2 might be the D (5 bases). The germline V gene encodes CDR1 SNHLY and CDR2 FYNNEI. Trimming left V 7 bases short and J 4 bases short, with 14 bases between. The CDR3 extends over 13 amino acids. CDR3 nucleotide sequence: TGTGCCAGCACGCCGGGATGGGATTACGAGCAGTACTTC. Protein sequence: CASTPGWDYEQYF.

The rearrangement uses TRBV2 and TRBJ2-1; 10 positions match TRBD2. Trimming cost V 8 bases and J 5 bases; bases outside gene matches: 6. The CDR3 totals 14 residues. Germline loops: CDR1 SNHLY, CDR2 FYNNEI. CDR3 residues: CASGAGGGHNEQFF. CDR3 DNA: TGTGCCAGCGGAGCGGGAGGGGGGCACAATGAGCAGTTCTTC.

This clone was counted between two and nine times. The gene calls are TRBV2 and TRBJ2-1; possible D gene TRBD2, 6 bases. The CDR3 sequence is 13 residues long. Trimming stripped 6 bases from V and 12 bases from J, with 18 bases between. The germline V gene has CDR1 SNHLY and CDR2 FYNNEI. In DNA, the CDR3 is TGTGCCAGCAGCGGAGACGGGGGAATCGGGCAGTTCTTC. Residues: CASSGDGGIGQFF.

This clone appeared a single time. The rearrangement uses TRBV9 and TRBJ2-5; 8 bases fit TRBD2. The CDR3 totals 16 residues. V shed 0 bases and J 0 bases; nucleotides not matched to a gene: 4. Germline loops: CDR1 SGDLS, CDR2 YYNGEE. CDR3 loop: CASSVGAGEYQETQYF. The CDR3 DNA reads TGTGCCAGCAGCGTAGGAGCGGGGGAGTACCAAGAGACCCAGTACTTC.

V is TRBV6-1 and J is TRBJ2-7; TRBD1 agrees at 7 bases. Germline CDR1 MNHNS, CDR2 SASEGT. V was clipped by 5 bases and J by 2 bases; unmatched bases: 9. The CDR3 is 15 residues long. This CDR3 is CASSRSTQGPYEQYF. In nucleotides, the CDR3 is TGTGCCAGCAGTAGAAGTACACAGGGGCCCTACGAGCAGTACTTC.

The rearrangement uses TRBV29-1 and TRBJ1-2, with 8 bases matching TRBD1. Germline-derived CDR1 and CDR2 are SQVTM and ANQGSEA. The CDR3 runs to 14 residues. V shed 7 bases and J 2 bases; nucleotides not matched to a gene: 9. The CDR3 nucleotides read TGCAGCGCCGGGACAGGCATAGACAACTATGGCTACACCTTC. Translated: CSAGTGIDNYGYTF.